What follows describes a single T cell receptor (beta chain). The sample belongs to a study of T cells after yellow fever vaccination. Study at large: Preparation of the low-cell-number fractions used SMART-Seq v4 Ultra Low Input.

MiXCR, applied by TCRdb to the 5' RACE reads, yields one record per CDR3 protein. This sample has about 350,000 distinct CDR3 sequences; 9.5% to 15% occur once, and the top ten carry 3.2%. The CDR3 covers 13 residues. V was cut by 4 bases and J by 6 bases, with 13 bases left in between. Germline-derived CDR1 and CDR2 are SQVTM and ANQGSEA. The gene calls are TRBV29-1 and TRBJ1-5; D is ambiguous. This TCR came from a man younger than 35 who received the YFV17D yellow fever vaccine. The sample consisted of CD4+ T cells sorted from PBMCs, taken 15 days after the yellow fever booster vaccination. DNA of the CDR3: TGCAGCGTTGTCGGGGAGGGAGGTCAGCCCCAGCATTTT. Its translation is CSVVGEGGQPQHF.